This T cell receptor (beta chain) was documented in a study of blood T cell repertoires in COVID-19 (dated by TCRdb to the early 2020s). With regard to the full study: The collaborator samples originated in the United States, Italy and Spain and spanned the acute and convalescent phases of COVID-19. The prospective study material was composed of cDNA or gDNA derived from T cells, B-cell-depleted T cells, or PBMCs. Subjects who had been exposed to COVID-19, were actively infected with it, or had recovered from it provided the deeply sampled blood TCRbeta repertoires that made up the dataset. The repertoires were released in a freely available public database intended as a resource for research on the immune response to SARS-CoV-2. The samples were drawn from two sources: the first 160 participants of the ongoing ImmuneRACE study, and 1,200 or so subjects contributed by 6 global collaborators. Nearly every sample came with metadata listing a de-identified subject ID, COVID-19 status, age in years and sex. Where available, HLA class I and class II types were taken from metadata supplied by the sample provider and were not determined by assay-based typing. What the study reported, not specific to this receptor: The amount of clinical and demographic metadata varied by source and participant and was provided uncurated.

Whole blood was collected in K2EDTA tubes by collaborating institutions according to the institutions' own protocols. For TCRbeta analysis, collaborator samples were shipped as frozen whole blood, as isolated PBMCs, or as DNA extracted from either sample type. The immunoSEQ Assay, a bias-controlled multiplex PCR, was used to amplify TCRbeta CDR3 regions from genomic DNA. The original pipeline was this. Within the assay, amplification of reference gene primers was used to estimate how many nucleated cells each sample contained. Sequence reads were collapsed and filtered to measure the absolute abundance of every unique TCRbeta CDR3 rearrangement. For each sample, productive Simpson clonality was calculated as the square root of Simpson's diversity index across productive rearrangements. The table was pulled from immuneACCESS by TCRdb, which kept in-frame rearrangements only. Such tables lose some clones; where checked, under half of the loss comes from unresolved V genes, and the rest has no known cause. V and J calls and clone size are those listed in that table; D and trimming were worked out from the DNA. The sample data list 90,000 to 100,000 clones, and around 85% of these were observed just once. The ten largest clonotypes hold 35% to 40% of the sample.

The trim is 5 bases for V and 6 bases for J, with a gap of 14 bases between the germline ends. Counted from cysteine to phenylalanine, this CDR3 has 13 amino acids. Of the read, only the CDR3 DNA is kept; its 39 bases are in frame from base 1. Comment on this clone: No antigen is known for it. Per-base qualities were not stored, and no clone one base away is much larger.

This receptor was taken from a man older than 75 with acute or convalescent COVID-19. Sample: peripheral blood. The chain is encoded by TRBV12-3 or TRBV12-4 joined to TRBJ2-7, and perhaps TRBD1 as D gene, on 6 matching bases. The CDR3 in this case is CASSALQGGEQYF. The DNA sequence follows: TGTGCCAGCAGTGCCCTACAGGGTGGCGAGCAGTACTTC.